This record covers a single T cell receptor beta chain. Per the original data handling: Cell counts per sample came from amplifying reference gene primers. Profiled with immunoSEQ multiplex PCR; TCRdb holds only in-frame clones, not every one. The V and J calls and the clone size are those of that table, but D and trimming were determined from the DNA. The sample holds about 180,000 clones, 75% to 90% seen once. The record originates from a study of blood T cell repertoires in COVID-19. Study as a whole: PBMCs, B-cell-depleted T cells, or T cells provided the cDNA or gDNA that made up the material.

The V end lost 6 bases, the J end lost 7 bases, and 9 bases lay between the germline ends. Germline loops: CDR1 DFQATT, CDR2 SNEGSKA (reference sequence). The CDR3 covers 10 residues. The receptor was derived from a man in his forties who had recovered from COVID-19. Sequenced: PBMCs or T cells enriched from blood (not recorded which). V gene TRBV20-1 combines with J gene TRBJ1-1; tentatively, D is TRBD1 (5 bases). In DNA, the CDR3 is TGCAGTGCAGGACACCTTGAAGCTTTCTTT. Its protein product is CSAGHLEAFF.